Each of the 26 T cell receptor beta chains below was sequenced from the same sample in a study of response to subunit inactivated influenza vaccine. TCRdb ran MiXCR on the RT-PCR reads and lists one entry per CDR3 protein. Among fewer than 700,000 distinct CDR3 sequences listed, approximately 13% were seen once. The specimen comprised PBMCs from blood, sampled 45 days after vaccination. These receptors all come from a man aged 45 to 65 who received an inactivated influenza vaccine.

This clonotype has a handful of counts. The chain combines TRBV7-9 with TRBJ2-1, with a weak D call TRBD1 (6 bases). In germline, CDR1 is SEHNR, CDR2 FQNEAQ (reference sequence). The CDR3 spans 17 residues. V lost 2 bases and J lost 0, with 14 bases in between. The DNA for the CDR3 is TGTGCCAGCAGCTTATGGGTGGGGGCTCTCTCCTACAATGAGCAGTTCTTC. It yields the protein CASSLWVGALSYNEQFF. Filled out from reference TRBV7-9 and TRBJ2-1, the complete variable domain reads DTGVSQNPRHKITKRGQNVTFRCDPISEHNRLYWYRQTLGQGPEFLTYFQNEAQLEKSRLLSDRFSAERPKGSFSTLEIQRTEQGDSAMYLCASSLWVGALSYNEQFFGPGTRLTVL.

Regarding this clonotype: A clone one base away is much larger, so this may be a read error. This chain uses TRBV5-1 with TRBJ2-1; possibly TRBD1 or TRBD2 for D (6 bases each). Per germline, CDR1 SGHRS and CDR2 YFSETQ. There are 14 residues in the CDR3. The CDR3 DNA is TGCGCCAGCAGCGACAGGACGGACTACAATGACCAGTTCTTC. Protein sequence: CASSDRTDYNDQFF. Complete variable domain (other parts from reference TRBV5-1 and TRBJ2-1): KAGVTQTPRYLIKTRGQQVTLSCSPISGHRSVSWYQQTPGQGLQFLFEYFSETQRNKGNFPGRFSGRQFSNSRSEMNVSTLELGDSALYLCASSDRTDYNDQFFGPGTRLTVL.

This clonotype was recorded a few times. This rearrangement joins TRBV6-1 to TRBJ1-2, with D perhaps matching TRBD1 (6 bases). The CDR3 is 15 amino acids. Between the trimmed V and J ends, which lost 1 base and 2 bases, there was a span of 11 bases. The germline gives CDR1 MNHNS, CDR2 SASEGT. Here the CDR3 reads CASSEGSTGNYGYTF. As DNA, the CDR3 is TGTGCCAGCAGTGAAGGCAGTACAGGGAACTATGGCTACACCTTC.

The chain joins TRBV2 to TRBJ2-3; D uncertain. The CDR3 covers 12 residues. Trimming took off 6 bases at V and 6 bases at J, with 10 bases between the two ends. Germline V CDR1 and CDR2: SNHLY, FYNNEI. CDR3 loop: CASRLRTDTQYF. The CDR3 nucleotides are TGTGCCAGCAGGCTCCGAACGGATACGCAGTATTTT. Full variable domain (missing parts from reference TRBV2 and TRBJ2-3): EPEVTQTPSHQVTQMGQEVILRCVPISNHLYFYWYRQILGQKVEFLVSFYNNEISEKSEIFDDQFSVERPDGSNFTLKIRSTKLEDSAMYFCASRLRTDTQYFGPGTRLTVL.

This clonotype was seen a few times. This CDR3 is CASSVGSADSNTEAFF. The CDR3, as DNA: TGTGCCAGCAGCGTAGGTAGTGCTGATTCTAACACTGAAGCTTTCTTT. The V call is TRBV9, the J call TRBJ1-1; D is uncertain. V was shortened by 0 bases and J by 2 bases, with 14 bases between the two germline ends. The CDR3 is 16 residues long. Germline V gives CDR1 SGDLS, CDR2 YYNGEE.

This clonotype was seen a handful of times. This chain links TRBV14 with TRBJ2-5, with D possibly being TRBD1 (6 bases). Germline V gives CDR1 SGHDN, CDR2 FVKESK. This CDR3 contains 14 residues. Trimming left V 4 bases short and J 1 base short, with 10 bases between. The DNA for the CDR3 is TGTGCCAGCAGCCGCAGGGGAGCCCAAGAGACCCAGTACTTC. It encodes CASSRRGAQETQYF. Full variable domain (outside the CDR3, taken from reference TRBV14 and TRBJ2-5): EAGVTQFPSHSVIEKGQTVTLRCDPISGHDNLYWYRRVMGKEIKFLLHFVKESKQDESGMPNNRFLAERTGGTYSTLKVQPAELEDSGVYFCASSRRGAQETQYFGPGTRLLVL.

The table lists this clonotype with a few counts. The chain employs TRBV7-6 and TRBJ2-1; D not resolved. CDR1 is SGHVS and CDR2 is FNYEAQ in the germline V gene. The CDR3 is made up of 17 amino acids. Trimming left V 3 bases short and J 0 bases short, with 15 bases between. The CDR3 here is CASSFETPHSSYNEQFF. The CDR3 bases are TGTGCCAGCAGCTTTGAAACTCCCCATAGCTCCTACAATGAGCAGTTCTTC.

This clonotype has more than one count but fewer than ten. This chain joins TRBV6-4 and TRBJ2-6; TRBD1 aligns across 8 bases. From germline, CDR1 is MRHNA and CDR2 SNTAGT. V shed 4 bases, J shed 4 bases, and the junction held 9 bases outside the gene matches. The CDR3 extends over 17 amino acids. For the CDR3, the DNA is TGTGCCAGCAGTGTTGGGCAGGGGGCGAGAGGGGCCAACGTCCTGACTTTC. This encodes CASSVGQGARGANVLTF.

This clonotype was recorded a few times. J is TRBJ1-4 and V is TRBV7-2, with 9 positions matching TRBD1. The CDR3 is 15 amino acids. Germline V gene lookup returns CDR1 SGHTA and CDR2 FQGNSA. Unmatched junction bases numbered 9, after V lost 5 bases and J lost 8 bases. CDR3 region: CASSTGQGRREKLFF. In nucleotides, the CDR3 is TGTGCCAGCAGCACCGGACAGGGGAGGAGAGAAAAACTGTTTTTT.

There are a few counts of this clonotype. This sequence joins TRBV18 and TRBJ2-1; TRBD2 agrees at 8 bases. V gave up 1 base and J gave up 2 bases; unmatched junction bases: 1. Germline V CDR1 and CDR2: KGHSH, LQKENI. This CDR3 is 15 amino acids long. CDR3 sequence reads: CASSPQRETYNEQFF. In nucleotides, the CDR3 is TGTGCCAGCTCACCACAGCGGGAGACCTACAATGAGCAGTTCTTC.

This clonotype has ten or more counts. The rearrangement uses TRBV30 and TRBJ2-3; D is possibly TRBD2 (6 bases). Looked up from germline, CDR1 is GTSNPN and CDR2 is SVGIG (reference sequence). Trimming shortened V by 2 bases and J by 6 bases, and 18 bases separated the two germline ends. The CDR3 length is 15 residues. CDR3 DNA sequence: TGTGCCTGGAGTCCCGGCGGACGGGGGTCGGATACGCAGTATTTT. Translating gives CAWSPGGRGSDTQYF.

A few counts support this clonotype. The genes are TRBV6-1 and TRBJ2-2; 11 positions match TRBD1. Germline-derived CDR1 and CDR2 are MNHNS and SASEGT. The CDR3 runs 16 residues. Trimming at V came to 5 bases and at J to 7 bases, leaving 9 bases not matched to a gene. The CDR3 reads CASSPMDRGHGGELFF. The CDR3 DNA reads TGTGCCAGCAGTCCCATGGACAGGGGGCATGGCGGGGAGCTGTTTTTT.

The rearrangement uses TRBV7-6 and TRBJ1-6; D is possibly TRBD1 (5 bases). The V end was cut by 7 bases, the J end by 10 bases, with 20 bases between. This CDR3 has 15 amino acids. Per germline, CDR1 SGHVS and CDR2 FNYEAQ. CDR3 amino acids: CASTSNAGSESPLHF. CDR3 DNA: TGTGCCAGCACCAGCAACGCAGGGAGTGAATCACCCCTCCACTTT.

The gene calls are TRBV9 and TRBJ2-1, with TRBD2 identical over 10 bases. Germline V gives CDR1 SGDLS, CDR2 YYNGEE. V was pared by 2 bases and J by 4 bases, with 6 bases of the junction left unmatched. The length of the CDR3 is 16 residues. CDR3 residues: CASSVLGLAAYNEQFF. The CDR3 coding sequence is TGTGCCAGCAGCGTCTTAGGACTAGCGGCTTACAATGAGCAGTTCTTC.

This clonotype was detected only a few times. The V and J genes are TRBV9 and TRBJ2-1; 14 bases are a match to TRBD2. Germline CDR1 reads SGDLS; CDR2 reads YYNGEE. The V gene end was trimmed by 0 bases and the J gene end by 0 bases; junction bases not matched to a gene: 5. This CDR3 spans 19 amino acids. CDR3 DNA: TGTGCCAGCAGCGTAGGGACTAGCGGGGGGCTGAGCTCCTACAATGAGCAGTTCTTC. This sequence encodes CASSVGTSGGLSSYNEQFF.

This clonotype was found many times. The genes are TRBV5-1 and TRBJ1-5; a possible D gene is TRBD1 (5 bases). Per the germline V gene, CDR1 is SGHRS and CDR2 is YFSETQ. V was clipped by 5 bases and J by 4 bases, with 16 bases between them. The CDR3 consists of 15 residues. CDR3 in amino acids: CASRVRPGGNQPQHF. The CDR3 nucleotides are TGCGCCAGCAGGGTCCGGCCGGGGGGAAATCAGCCCCAGCATTTT.

This clonotype occurred a few times. The chain links TRBV5-1 to TRBJ1-3; D gene unclear. CDR3 length: 15 residues. Germline CDR1 and CDR2: SGHRS and YFSETQ. Trimming shortened V by 5 bases and J by 0 bases, and 12 bases separated the two germline ends. The CDR3 sequence is CASSLPQSSGNTIYF. The CDR3 DNA reads as TGCGCCAGCAGTTTACCCCAGAGCTCTGGAAACACCATATATTTT.

This clonotype was recorded many times. The chain recombines TRBV6-5 with TRBJ2-2, with D possibly matching TRBD1 (5 bases). CDR1 MNHEY and CDR2 SVGAGI come from the germline V gene. The CDR3 length is 12 residues. Deletions cut 7 bases from V and 4 bases from J, with 7 bases between. In nucleotides, the CDR3 is TGTGCCAGCAACCAGGGCACCGGGGAGCTGTTTTTT. As protein: CASNQGTGELFF.

This clonotype was observed many times. The V call is TRBV24-1, the J call TRBJ2-1; 8 bases are shared with TRBD2. V shed 4 bases and J 0 bases; nucleotides not matched to a gene: 13. From germline, CDR1 is KGHDR and CDR2 SFDVKD. The CDR3 length is 19 residues. This chain's CDR3 is CATSEGYGLADNSYNEQFF. CDR3 sequence (DNA): TGTGCCACCAGTGAAGGATACGGACTAGCTGATAACTCCTACAATGAGCAGTTCTTC.

The rearrangement links TRBV11-1 to TRBJ2-5, with 14 bases identical to TRBD2. Germline values: CDR1 SGHAT, CDR2 FQDESV (reference sequence). The CDR3 is made up of 19 amino acids. The V gene end was trimmed by 5 bases and the J gene end by 1 base; junction bases not matched to a gene: 12. The CDR3 DNA follows: TGTGCCAGCAGCAAGGGACTAGCGGGAGTATTTGGGGTCCAAGAGACCCAGTACTTC. It translates to CASSKGLAGVFGVQETQYF.

This clonotype was seen a handful of times. The V call is TRBV7-9, the J call TRBJ1-4; possibly TRBD1 for D (5 bases). The germline CDR1 and CDR2 sequences are SEHNR and FQNEAQ (reference sequence). The CDR3 runs 15 residues. The ends were cut back, 5 bases at V and 11 bases at J, with 21 bases in the middle. The CDR3 DNA sequence: TGTGCCAGCAGCGCAACCGGGACGGAGATCGGGAAACTGTTTTTT. It yields the protein CASSATGTEIGKLFF. Full variable domain (missing parts from reference TRBV7-9 and TRBJ1-4): DTGVSQNPRHKITKRGQNVTFRCDPISEHNRLYWYRQTLGQGPEFLTYFQNEAQLEKSRLLSDRFSAERPKGSFSTLEIQRTEQGDSAMYLCASSATGTEIGKLFFGSGTQLSVL.

This clonotype was seen only a few times. Compared with germline, one end of the junction differs, possibly owing to a read error. The V call is TRBV11-2, the J call TRBJ2-7; 12 bases are shared with TRBD1. This CDR3 is 16 amino acids long. Per germline, CDR1 SGHAT and CDR2 FQNNGV. The CDR3 DNA sequence: TGTGCCAGCAGCTTTTCCACCCCGGGACAGGGGGCGAGGTCCCACTTC. It encodes CASSFSTPGQGARSHF.

This chain's CDR3 is CASSLRDEGGDGYTF. The CDR3 coding sequence is TGTGCCAGCAGCTTACGCGACGAAGGTGGCGATGGCTACACCTTC. The chain links TRBV7-8 to TRBJ1-2; D call uncertain. Deletions cut 2 bases from V and 6 bases from J, with 16 bases between. Germline V gene data show CDR1 as SGHVS and CDR2 as FQNEAQ. The CDR3 runs 15 residues.

V and J are TRBV28 and TRBJ1-3; D uncertain. The CDR3 is 11 residues long. Germline CDR1 and CDR2: MDHEN and SYDVKM. V lost 6 bases and J lost 6, with 6 bases in between. This CDR3 is CASSRENTIYF. The CDR3 nucleotides are TGTGCCAGCAGCCGGGAAAACACCATATATTTT.

This clonotype has more than one count but fewer than ten. J is TRBJ1-6 and V is TRBV7-2; D may be TRBD1 (6 bases). Trimming took off 6 bases at V and 7 bases at J, with 19 bases between the two ends. Germline-derived CDR1 and CDR2 are SGHTA and FQGNSA. The CDR3 spans 16 residues. This CDR3 is CASSSGTLWLNSPLHF. In nucleotides, the CDR3 is TGTGCCAGCAGTTCCGGGACACTTTGGCTCAATTCACCCCTCCACTTT.

This chain uses TRBV4-1 with TRBJ2-5; TRBD2 is a possible D gene (6 bases). CDR3 length: 14 amino acids. Germline CDR1 is MGHRA and CDR2 is YSYEKL. Trimming shortened V by 0 bases and J by 3 bases, and 8 bases separated the two germline ends. CDR3 DNA sequence: TGCGCCAGCAGCCAAGACGGAGGGAAAGAGACCCAGTACTTC. Translating it yields CASSQDGGKETQYF.